The T cell receptor (beta chain) described here comes from a study of OX40 agonist ivuxolimab in advanced cancers. The CDR3 is made up of 18 amino acids. Germline lookup yields CDR1 LGHNA and CDR2 YNFKEQ. The V and J ends lost 1 base and 5 bases, in that order; junction bases with no gene match: 14. Remarks on this clone: The antigen is undetermined.

Only in-frame clones appear in the TCRdb table, and some are missing; sequencing was by immunoSEQ multiplex PCR. Found here are 60,000 to 90,000 clones, about three quarters of them singletons; the top ten hold 5%. A history of autoimmune disease or systemic immunosuppression excluded patients. Blood sampling took place at baseline, cycle 4 day 1, and cycle 7 day 1. Study-wide points: The antigens recognized by the expanded peripheral T cells, that is their antigen specificity, were not determined. The study observed clonal expansion of CD4+ and CD8+ blood T cells by week 6 at 0.1 to 3.0 mg/kg.

The clonotype originates from an adult with an advanced solid tumor such as melanoma, head and neck, liver or kidney cancer. The sample in question was CD4+ or CD8+ T cells sorted from blood, obtained in a trial of the OX40 agonist ivuxolimab. This sequence joins TRBV4-2 and TRBJ2-1; 7 bases map to TRBD2. Here the CDR3 DNA reads TGTGCCAGCAGCCAAGTCTCCACCTTGGAGCGGGGAGACAATGAGCAGTTCTTC. Translating gives CASSQVSTLERGDNEQFF.